This record looks at one T cell receptor (beta chain) sequence and its context. Time point noted: newly diagnosed GD, antithyroid drugs for less than 3 months. TCR sequences were obtained from RNA taken from PBMCs. The data were obtained in a study of regulatory T cells in long-lasting Graves disease. With iRepertoire HTBI primers and Arm-PCR of CDR3 regions, TCR beta libraries were built. In TCRdb, the multiplex PCR reads were re-called with MiXCR into one record per CDR3 protein. The data show fewer than 350,000 distinct CDR3 sequences, over 15% seen once. The CDR3 contains 13 residues. Trimming pared 4 bases from V and 6 bases from J, leaving 8 bases between. Germline-derived CDR1 and CDR2 are KGHDR and SFDVKD.

V usage is TRBV24-1 and J usage is TRBJ2-2, with a tentative D call TRBD1 (5 bases). The sample here was peripheral blood mononuclear cells (PBMCs), taken at new diagnosis, from a patient treated with antithyroid drugs. The sequence was collected from a female donor with Graves disease. CDR3 in DNA: TGTGCCACCAGTGAAAGGGGTCCCGGGGAGCTGTTTTTT. This codes for CATSERGPGELFF.